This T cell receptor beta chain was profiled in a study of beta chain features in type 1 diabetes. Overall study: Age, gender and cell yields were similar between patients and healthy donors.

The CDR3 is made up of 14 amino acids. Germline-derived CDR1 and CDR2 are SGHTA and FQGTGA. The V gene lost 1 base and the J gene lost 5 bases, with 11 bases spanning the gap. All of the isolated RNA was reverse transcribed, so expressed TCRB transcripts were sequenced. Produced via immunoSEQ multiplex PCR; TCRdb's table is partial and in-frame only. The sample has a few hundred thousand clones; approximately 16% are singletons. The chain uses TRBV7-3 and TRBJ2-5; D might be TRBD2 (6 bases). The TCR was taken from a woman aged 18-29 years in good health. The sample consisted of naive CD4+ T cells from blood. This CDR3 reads CASSLIGGKETQYF. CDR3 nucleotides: TGTGCCAGCAGCTTAATTGGAGGGAAGGAGACCCAGTACTTC.